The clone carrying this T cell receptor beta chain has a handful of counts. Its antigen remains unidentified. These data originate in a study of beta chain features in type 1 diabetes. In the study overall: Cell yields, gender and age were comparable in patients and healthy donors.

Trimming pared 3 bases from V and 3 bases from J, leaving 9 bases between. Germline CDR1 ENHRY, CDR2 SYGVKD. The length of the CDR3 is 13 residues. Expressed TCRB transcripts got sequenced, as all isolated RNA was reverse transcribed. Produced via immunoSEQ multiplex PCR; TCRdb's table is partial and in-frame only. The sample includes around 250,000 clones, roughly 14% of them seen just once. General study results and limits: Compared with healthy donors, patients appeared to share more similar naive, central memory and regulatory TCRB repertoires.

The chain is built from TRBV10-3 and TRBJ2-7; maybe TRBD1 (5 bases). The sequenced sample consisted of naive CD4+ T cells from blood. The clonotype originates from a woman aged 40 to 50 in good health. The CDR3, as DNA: TGTGCCATCAGTGAAGGCCAGGGCTACGAGCAGTACTTC. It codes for CAISEGQGYEQYF.